This TCR beta chain was captured by sequencing in a study of OX40 agonist ivuxolimab in advanced cancers. Study-level background: Each dose-escalation patient presented with hepatocellular carcinoma, melanoma, renal cell or head and neck cancer.

V shed 1 base and J shed 4 bases, with 11 bases lying between them. From germline, CDR1 is MGHRA and CDR2 YSYEKL. The CDR3 sequence is 14 residues long. Method: immunoSEQ multiplex PCR; TCRdb's copy keeps in-frame clones and lacks some. The table records more than 45,000 clones, 80% to 85% of them present only once. The TCR comes from an adult with an advanced solid tumor such as melanoma, head and neck, liver or kidney cancer. V gene TRBV4-1 combines with J gene TRBJ2-7; D gene ambiguous. Sequenced material: CD4+ or CD8+ T cells sorted from blood, taken in a trial of the OX40 agonist ivuxolimab. The CDR3, as DNA: TGCGCCAGCAGCCAAGGGTTCACCAAATACGAGCAGTACTTC. This codes for CASSQGFTKYEQYF.